This T cell receptor beta chain was profiled in a study of glioma-infiltrating T cells after dendritic cell vaccination (TCRdb year 2016). Describing the broader study: A cohort of roughly 15 glioblastoma patients from Phase I and II dendritic cell vaccination trials was included, of whom 9 were newly diagnosed and 6 had recurrent disease. Patients received autologous tumor lysate-pulsed dendritic cell vaccination between about 2003 and 2013. The vaccine was prepared from monocyte-derived dendritic cells that were cultured for roughly seven days with IL-4 and GM-CSF and then pulsed overnight with autologous tumor lysate. Three intradermal dendritic cell vaccine injections were administered to patients at biweekly intervals in the arm below the axilla. Tumor-infiltrating lymphocyte content was quantified and tumor and blood repertoires were compared in dendritic cell-vaccinated glioblastoma patients by deep sequencing of TCR beta CDR3 regions. Survival after dendritic cell vaccination was correlated with TCR sequencing metrics, such as TIL content and the overlap between tumor and blood repertoires. The research as a whole found: TCR clonality showed no direct relationship with survival, which suggests that a diverse polyclonal response may matter. The cohort was small and heterogeneous, only a few patients had full blood and tumor sets, and even fewer had initial-recurrent tumor pairs. After dendritic cell vaccination, a higher estimated pretreatment TIL content predicted longer time to progression and longer overall survival. The three-group TCR overlap response model was characterized as speculative, and prospective validation of the model was stated to be required.

The time point tag for this specimen amounts to: after dendritic cell vaccination, including at tumor progression/relapse. Patients were selected on the basis of adequate residual fresh-frozen tumor tissue and more than two years of available survival data. An isocitrate dehydrogenase mutation was not carried by any of the glioblastoma patients, although molecular status was otherwise variable. PBMC collection took place before vaccination, two weeks after the third vaccination, and at tumor progression if progression occurred. Genomic DNA was extracted with the Qiagen DNeasy Blood extraction Kit. TCRB CDR3 regions were amplified from approximately 2 ug genomic DNA, or all available DNA if less, using the immunoSEQ assay. The multiplex PCR employed 60 forward primers targeting TCR V beta segments and 13 reverse primers targeting J beta segments. To estimate the number of reads per starting template, synthetic control templates were added to each sample at limiting dilution. The Illumina HiSeq System generated sequencing reads of 87 bp. The source study handled its data this way. PCR and sequencing errors were removed by a nearest neighbor algorithm that merged closely related sequences. TCR overlap was measured as the percentage of unique tumor TCR beta sequences that were also present in the peripheral blood of the same patient. The table comes from immuneACCESS by way of TCRdb, which keeps in-frame sequences with V and J called. Part of the clones is missing from these tables; in studies checked, under half for an unresolved V gene and the rest for unknown reasons. V, J and clone size were drawn from that table, and D and trimming were deduced from the DNA. The sample table lists about 76,000 clones, 87% of them with a count of one. Of the sample, around 2.1% is held by the ten largest clones.

Turning to this clone: What this receptor recognizes is not known. Per-nucleotide qualities are absent, and no much larger clonotype sits a single base away.

This TCR was sampled from a human donor with glioblastoma. The sample was blood, taken after dendritic cell vaccination.

The CDR3 region has the sequence CASSLVGAGGHPKTQETQYF. The DNA sequence is TGTGCCAGCAGCTTGGTGGGAGCGGGAGGACACCCTAAGACCCAAGAGACCCAGTACTTC. The rearranged chain carries TRBV5-4 and TRBJ2-5, and 9 junctional nucleotides match TRBD2. The CDR3 measures 20 amino acids from cysteine to phenylalanine. The CDR3 DNA has 60 bases and is translated from base 1. From V the trimming removes 0 bases and from J it removes 1 base, while the gene matches leave 16 bases of the junction unaccounted for. CDR1 and CDR2 are drawn from the germline V gene (reference sequence): SGHNT, YYREEE.